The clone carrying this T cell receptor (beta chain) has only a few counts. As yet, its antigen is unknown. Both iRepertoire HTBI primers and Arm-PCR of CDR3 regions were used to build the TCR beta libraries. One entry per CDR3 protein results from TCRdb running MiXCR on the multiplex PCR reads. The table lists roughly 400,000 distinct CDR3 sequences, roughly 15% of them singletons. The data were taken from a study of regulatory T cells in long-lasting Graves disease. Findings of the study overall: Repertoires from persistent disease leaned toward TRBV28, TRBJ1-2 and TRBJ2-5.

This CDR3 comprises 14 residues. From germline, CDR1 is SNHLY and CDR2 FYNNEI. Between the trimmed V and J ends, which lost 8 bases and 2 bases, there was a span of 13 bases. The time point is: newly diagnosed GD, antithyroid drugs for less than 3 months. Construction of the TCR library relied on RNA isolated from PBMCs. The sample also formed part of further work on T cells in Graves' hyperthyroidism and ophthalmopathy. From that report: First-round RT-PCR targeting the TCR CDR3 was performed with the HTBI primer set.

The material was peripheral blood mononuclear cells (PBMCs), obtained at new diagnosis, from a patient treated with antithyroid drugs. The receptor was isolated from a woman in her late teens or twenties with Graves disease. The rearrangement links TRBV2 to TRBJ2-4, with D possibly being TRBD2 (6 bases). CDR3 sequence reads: CASVSGGSKNIQYF. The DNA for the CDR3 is TGTGCCAGCGTGAGTGGGGGGTCCAAAAACATTCAGTACTTC. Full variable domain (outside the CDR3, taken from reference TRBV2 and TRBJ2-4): EPEVTQTPSHQVTQMGQEVILRCVPISNHLYFYWYRQILGQKVEFLVSFYNNEISEKSEIFDDQFSVERPDGSNFTLKIRSTKLEDSAMYFCASVSGGSKNIQYFGAGTRLSVL.